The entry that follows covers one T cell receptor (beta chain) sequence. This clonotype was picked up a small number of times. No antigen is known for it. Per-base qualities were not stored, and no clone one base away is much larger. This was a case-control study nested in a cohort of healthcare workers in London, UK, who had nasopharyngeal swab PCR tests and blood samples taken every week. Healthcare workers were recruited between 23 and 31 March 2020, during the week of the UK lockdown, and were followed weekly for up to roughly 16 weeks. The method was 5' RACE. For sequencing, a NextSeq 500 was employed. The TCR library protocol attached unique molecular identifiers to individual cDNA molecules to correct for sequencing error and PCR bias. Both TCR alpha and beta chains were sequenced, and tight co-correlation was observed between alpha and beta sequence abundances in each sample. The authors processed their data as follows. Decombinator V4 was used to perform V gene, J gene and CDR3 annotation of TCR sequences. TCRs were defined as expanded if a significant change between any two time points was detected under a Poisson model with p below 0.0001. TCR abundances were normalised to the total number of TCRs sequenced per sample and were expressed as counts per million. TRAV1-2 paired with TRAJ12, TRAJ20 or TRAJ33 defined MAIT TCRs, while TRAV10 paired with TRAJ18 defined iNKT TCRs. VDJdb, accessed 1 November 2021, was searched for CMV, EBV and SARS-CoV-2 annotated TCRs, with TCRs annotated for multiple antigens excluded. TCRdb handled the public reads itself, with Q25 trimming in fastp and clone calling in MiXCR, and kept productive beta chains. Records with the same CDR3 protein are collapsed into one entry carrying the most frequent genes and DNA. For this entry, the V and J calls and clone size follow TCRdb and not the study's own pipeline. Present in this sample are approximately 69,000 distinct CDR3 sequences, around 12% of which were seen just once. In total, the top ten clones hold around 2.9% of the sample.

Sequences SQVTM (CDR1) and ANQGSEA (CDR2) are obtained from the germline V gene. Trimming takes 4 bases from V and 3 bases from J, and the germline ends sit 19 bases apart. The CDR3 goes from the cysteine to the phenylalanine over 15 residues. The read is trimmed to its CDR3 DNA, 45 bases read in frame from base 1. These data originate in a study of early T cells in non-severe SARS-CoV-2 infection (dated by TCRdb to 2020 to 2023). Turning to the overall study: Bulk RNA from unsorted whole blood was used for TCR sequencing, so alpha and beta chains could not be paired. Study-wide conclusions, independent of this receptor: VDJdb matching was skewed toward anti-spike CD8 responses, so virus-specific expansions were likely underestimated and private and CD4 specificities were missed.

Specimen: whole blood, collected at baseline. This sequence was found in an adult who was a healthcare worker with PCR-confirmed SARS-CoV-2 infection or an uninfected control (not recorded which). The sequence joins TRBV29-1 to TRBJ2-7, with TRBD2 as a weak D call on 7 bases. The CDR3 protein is CSVGGPGRARYEQYF. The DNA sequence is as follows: TGCAGCGTTGGGGGGCCTGGGAGGGCGCGCTACGAGCAGTACTTC.